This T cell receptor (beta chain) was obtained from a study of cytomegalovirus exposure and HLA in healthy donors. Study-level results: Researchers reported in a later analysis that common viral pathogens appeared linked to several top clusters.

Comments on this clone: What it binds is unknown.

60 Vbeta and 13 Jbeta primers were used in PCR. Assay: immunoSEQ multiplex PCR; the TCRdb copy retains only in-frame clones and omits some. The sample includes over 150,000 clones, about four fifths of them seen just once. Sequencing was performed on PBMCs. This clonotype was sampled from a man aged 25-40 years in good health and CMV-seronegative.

The CDR3 nucleotides read TGTGCCAGCAGCTCTACAGGGTGGCCAGATACGCAGTATTTT. Translating it yields CASSSTGWPDTQYF. The chain is built from TRBV9 and TRBJ2-3; D is possibly TRBD1 (6 bases). V lost 4 bases, J lost 4 bases, and 13 bases lay in between. Germline lookup yields CDR1 SGDLS and CDR2 YYNGEE. CDR3 size: 14 residues.